This T cell receptor beta chain was documented in a study of T cell responses to AZD1222 COVID-19 vaccine. Findings and limits, study-wide: Just a handful of AZD1222 recipients were seropositive at baseline. Rises in breadth and depth of Spike-specific TCRs came after two AZD1222 doses. In all cases, repertoires were sampled only after the peak T cell response.

Clones were read by immunoSEQ multiplex PCR, and TCRdb kept only the in-frame ones, dropping some. The profile covers 100,000 to 150,000 clones, with roughly 90% appearing a single time and 1.6% taken by the ten largest. A word on this clone: Its antigen is not known.

V lost 7 bases to trimming and J lost 3 bases, with 25 bases between them. Germline V gene sequence: CDR1 SSHAT, CDR2 FNYEAQ (reference sequence). The CDR3 contains 17 residues. The rearrangement uses TRBV7-7 and TRBJ2-7, with D perhaps matching TRBD2 (6 bases). The sample here was peripheral blood, taken on day 0 of AZD1222 vaccination. The sequence came from an adult in good health. The CDR3 loop reads CASTNQGLFSIFYEQYF. CDR3 DNA sequence: TGTGCCAGCACCAACCAAGGACTATTTTCTATCTTCTACGAGCAGTACTTC. Looking up the rest from reference TRBV7-7 and TRBJ2-7 gives the full variable domain: GAGVSQSPRYKVTKRGQDVTLRCDPISSHATLYWYQQALGQGPEFLTYFNYEAQPDKSGLPSDRFSAERPEGSISTLTIQRTEQRDSAMYRCASTNQGLFSIFYEQYFGPGTRLTVT.